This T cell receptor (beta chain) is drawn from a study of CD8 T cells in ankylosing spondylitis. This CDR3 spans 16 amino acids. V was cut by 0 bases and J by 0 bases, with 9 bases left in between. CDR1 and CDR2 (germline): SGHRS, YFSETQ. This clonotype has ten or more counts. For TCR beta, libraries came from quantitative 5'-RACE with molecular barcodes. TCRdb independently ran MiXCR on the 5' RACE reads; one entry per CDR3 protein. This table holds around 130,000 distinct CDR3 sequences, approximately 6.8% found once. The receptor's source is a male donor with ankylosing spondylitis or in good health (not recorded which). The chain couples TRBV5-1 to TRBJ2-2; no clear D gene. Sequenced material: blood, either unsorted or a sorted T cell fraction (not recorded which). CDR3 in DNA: TGCGCCAGCAGCTTGGTGGCAGGAGCGAACACCGGGGAGCTGTTTTTT. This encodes CASSLVAGANTGELFF.